The sequence of this TCR beta chain was determined in a study of T cell responses to AZD1222 COVID-19 vaccine. Germline V gene data show CDR1 as MGHRA and CDR2 as YSYEKL. Unmatched junction bases numbered 9, after V lost 0 bases and J lost 4 bases. CDR3 size: 17 residues. General study points: As reported, nearly half of all spike-specific TCRs target variant regions that are unmutated. Donors in the cohort were predominantly white British and more often female, and clonal diversity was possibly underestimated. At 160-218 and 743-854, vaccine-associated CD4 TCRs were dominant, and they spanned spike.

Generated by immunoSEQ multiplex PCR, the TCRdb table keeps only in-frame clones and is missing some. Of approximately 160,000 clones in the sample, under 95% were seen once. This clone was observed a single time. The antigen is unknown. The receptor comes from an adult in good health. The sample here was peripheral blood, taken on day 0 of AZD1222 vaccination. The rearrangement uses TRBV4-1 and TRBJ2-3; 8 bases fit TRBD2. CDR3 in amino acids: CASSQEKLAASADTQYF. CDR3 nucleotide sequence: TGCGCCAGCAGCCAAGAAAAACTAGCGGCCTCCGCAGATACGCAGTATTTT.